Listed below are T cell receptor beta chains from one sample, sequenced in a study of blood T cell repertoires in COVID-19. Clones were sequenced by immunoSEQ multiplex PCR, and TCRdb holds only the in-frame ones, with some missing. The table includes about 250,000 clones, about 91% detected once. Input material: peripheral blood. Receptors were obtained from a woman in her 30s with COVID-19, enrolled during active disease. The CDR3 runs from the conserved cysteine through the conserved F or W. The D gene is left open where the match is weak.

j_call d_call v_call cdr3_aa cdr3_nt
TRBJ1-2 . TRBV7-9 CASSPRGAGDEISYGYTF TGTGCCAGCAGCCCCCGTGGGGCAGGGGACGAGATTTCCTATGGCTACACCTTC
TRBJ2-7 TRBD2 TRBV6-5 CASGLAGTFYEQYF TGTGCTTCGGGACTAGCGGGCACCTTTTACGAGCAGTACTTC
TRBJ2-3 TRBD1 TRBV5-1 CASRRDRGTDTQYF TGCGCCAGCAGGAGGGACAGGGGCACAGATACGCAGTATTTT
TRBJ2-7 TRBD1 TRBV18 CASSPRQGVYEQYF TGTGCCAGCTCACCACGACAGGGGGTCTACGAGCAGTACTTC
TRBJ1-2 . TRBV14 CASSQGSQANGYTF TGTGCCAGCAGCCAAGGTTCGCAGGCAAATGGCTACACCTTC
TRBJ2-3 . TRBV7-9 CASSSPLDKASTDTQYF TGTGCCAGCAGCTCCCCACTAGATAAGGCTAGCACAGATACGCAGTATTTT
TRBJ1-4 . TRBV5-6 CASSRGGRNEKLFF TGTGCCAGCAGCCGGGGTGGGAGGAATGAAAAACTGTTTTTT
TRBJ2-3 TRBD2 TRBV6-1 CASSDGGVTQYF TGTGCCAGCAGTGACGGGGGGGTTACGCAGTATTTT
TRBJ1-4 . TRBV28 CASSFTSPSSGEKLFF TGTGCCAGCAGTTTTACGTCGCCAAGCTCGGGTGAAAAACTGTTTTTT
TRBJ2-1 TRBD1 TRBV10-2 CASSSDRVNEQFF TGCGCCAGCAGCTCCGACAGGGTAAATGAGCAGTTCTTC
TRBJ1-1 . TRBV12-5 CASGFSRTEAFF TGTGCTAGTGGTTTCAGTCGTACTGAAGCTTTCTTT
TRBJ1-6 . TRBV5-4 CASSPTPGVTNSPLHF TGTGCCAGCAGCCCGACCCCAGGGGTTACTAATTCACCCCTCCACTTT
TRBJ1-2 . TRBV28 CASSLRTNNYGYTF TGTGCCAGCAGTTTAAGGACAAACAACTATGGCTACACCTTC
TRBJ2-2 . TRBV6-4 CASSDNPSTGELFF TGTGCCAGCAGTGATAATCCCAGCACCGGGGAGCTGTTTTTT
TRBJ2-5 . TRBV6-5 CASSTIRDTQETQYF TGTGCCAGCAGTACCATCCGGGACACCCAAGAGACCCAGTACTTC
TRBJ2-5 TRBD2 TRBV2 CASSEGSSGRETQYF TGTGCCAGCAGTGAAGGTTCTAGCGGGAGAGAGACCCAGTACTTC
TRBJ2-5 . TRBV5-1 CASSLSGGGAHQETQYF TGCGCCAGCAGCTTAAGTGGAGGGGGGGCCCACCAAGAGACCCAGTACTTC
TRBJ1-2 TRBD1 TRBV2 CASRSRDRGQPNYGYTF TGTGCCAGCAGATCTCGGGACAGGGGGCAGCCCAACTATGGCTACACCTTC
TRBJ2-4 TRBD1 TRBV9 CASSVGQGNQRAKNIQYF TGTGCCAGCAGCGTGGGACAGGGGAATCAACGAGCGAAAAACATTCAGTACTTC
TRBJ1-5 . TRBV2 CASSRSGVQPQHF TGTGCCAGCAGTAGATCGGGAGTACAGCCCCAGCATTTT